Each of the 19 T cell receptor beta chains below was sequenced from the same sample in a study of cytomegalovirus exposure and HLA in healthy donors (dated by TCRdb to 2016 to 2017). The library was made by the immunoSEQ multiplex PCR assay. The multiplex PCR relied on a mix of 60 forward primers for TCR Vbeta segments and 13 reverse primers for TCR Jbeta segments. What TCRdb holds here is the immuneACCESS table cut down to in-frame rearrangements. Part of the clones is not present; checked against another copy, under half of the missing clones reflect an unresolved V gene, and the others are unexplained. The sample contains about 130,000 clones, roughly 74% of them found a single time. The top ten clones comprise around 5.5% of the sample. Material for sequencing was PBMCs. These TCRs come from a woman aged 45-59 years in good health and CMV-seropositive.

V is TRBV5-6 and J is TRBJ2-1; D may be TRBD2 (6 bases). The CDR3 runs 14 residues. Germline loops: CDR1 SGHDT, CDR2 YYEEEE. V lost 0 bases to trimming and J lost 4 bases, with 8 bases between them. The CDR3 sequence is CASSLGGVYNEQFF. CDR3 nucleotides: TGTGCCAGCAGCTTGGGGGGGGTTTACAATGAGCAGTTCTTC.

This sequence joins TRBV5-1 and TRBJ2-1, with 10 positions matching TRBD2. The germline gives CDR1 SGHRS, CDR2 YFSETQ. J gave up 3 bases and V 3 bases, and 6 bases lay outside the gene matches. This CDR3 is built from 16 residues. For the CDR3, the DNA is TGCGCCAGCAGCTACACGAGCGGGGGGGTCTACAATGAGCAGTTCTTC. It is translated as CASSYTSGGVYNEQFF.

This clone was seen more than once but under ten times. The CDR3 DNA reads as TGTGCCAGCAGCTTAGATGAGTCTGTGACTTTCTTT. Amino acids: CASSLDESVTFF. This rearrangement joins TRBV7-9 to TRBJ1-1; no definite D call. Germline values: CDR1 SEHNR, CDR2 FQNEAQ (reference sequence). The ends were cut back, 1 base at V and 12 bases at J, with 12 bases in the middle. CDR3 length equals 12 residues.

This chain joins TRBV7-2 and TRBJ2-1; TRBD2 matches 7 bases. The CDR3 is 15 residues long. Germline lookup yields CDR1 SGHTA and CDR2 FQGNSA. With V trimmed by 2 bases and J by 4 bases, 5 bases remained unmatched. This chain's CDR3 is CASSLRAGEYNEQFF. As DNA, the CDR3 is TGTGCCAGCAGCTTACGGGCGGGGGAGTACAATGAGCAGTTCTTC.

This chain joins TRBV19 and TRBJ1-2; TRBD1 matches at 7 bases. This CDR3 comprises 15 residues. Trimming removed 5 bases from V and 5 bases from J; junction bases left unmatched: 11. CDR1 is LNHDA and CDR2 is SQIVND in the germline V gene (reference sequence). CDR3 sequence reads: CASSAGDRAYYGYTF. CDR3 coding DNA: TGTGCCAGTAGTGCCGGAGACAGGGCCTATTATGGCTACACCTTC.

V usage is TRBV4-2 and J usage is TRBJ2-1; 10 bases are a match to TRBD2. The CDR3 runs to 16 residues. J was trimmed by 8 bases and V by 4 bases; bases with no gene match: 11. Germline values: CDR1 LGHNA, CDR2 YNFKEQ. CDR3 DNA sequence: TGTGCCAGCAGCCGAGAGCGGGGGGGCTTGAGGGATGAGCAGTTCTTC. Its protein is CASSRERGGLRDEQFF.

The chain carries TRBV7-9 and TRBJ2-3; possible D gene TRBD2, 6 bases. Germline CDR1 is SEHNR and CDR2 is FQNEAQ (reference sequence). The CDR3 has 14 amino acids. V lost 5 bases, J lost 0 bases, and 9 bases lay in between. The CDR3 protein is CASSPGTSTDTQYF. CDR3 sequence (DNA): TGTGCCAGCAGCCCGGGGACTAGCACAGATACGCAGTATTTT.

J is TRBJ2-7 and V is TRBV2, with D possibly TRBD2 on 6 matching bases. CDR3 length equals 12 residues. V gave up 11 bases and J gave up 2 bases, with 13 bases separating them. The V gene's germline CDR1 is SNHLY and CDR2 FYNNEI. The CDR3 reads CARGDSAYEQYF. DNA for the CDR3: TGTGCCCGCGGGGACTCCGCCTACGAGCAGTACTTC.

This chain uses TRBV7-9 with TRBJ2-1, with TRBD2 matching over 12 bases. V was clipped by 3 bases and J by 8 bases; unmatched bases: 2. The CDR3 runs to 14 residues. Looked up from germline, CDR1 is SEHNR and CDR2 is FQNEAQ (reference sequence). CDR3 nucleotides: TGTGCCAGCAGCTTTCTAGCGGGGGGGGATGAGCAGTTCTTC. It encodes CASSFLAGGDEQFF.

The chain recombines TRBV7-2 with TRBJ1-1, with D hard to call. V lost 7 bases to trimming and J lost 4 bases, with 16 bases between them. Looked up from germline, CDR1 is SGHTA and CDR2 is FQGNSA. This CDR3 has 14 residues. The CDR3 spells CASNQREVLTEAFF. The CDR3 coding sequence is TGTGCCAGCAACCAGAGAGAGGTCCTCACTGAAGCTTTCTTT. The whole variable domain, remainder taken from reference TRBV7-2 and TRBJ1-1, is GAGVSQSPSNKVTEKGKDVELRCDPISGHTALYWYRQSLGQGLEFLIYFQGNSAPDKSGLPSDRFSAERTGGSVSTLTIQRTQQEDSAVYLCASNQREVLTEAFFGQGTRLTVV.

The chain joins TRBV5-1 to TRBJ1-1, with a tentative D call TRBD1 (5 bases). The CDR3 has 14 amino acids. V was trimmed by 4 bases and J by 6 bases, leaving 16 bases between them. The germline CDR1 and CDR2 sequences are SGHRS and YFSETQ. As DNA, the CDR3 is TGCGCCAGCAGCATCGGGGGTCAGAGGTCTGAAGCTTTCTTT. Amino acids: CASSIGGQRSEAFF.

The V call is TRBV18, the J call TRBJ1-1, with TRBD1 identical over 10 bases. The CDR3 spans 16 residues. Losses at the gene ends were 2 bases for V and 4 bases for J; bases not matched to a gene: 7. CDR1 and CDR2 (germline): KGHSH, LQKENI. The CDR3 nucleotides are TGTGCCAGCTCACCAGTGGGACAGGGGATGAGCACTGAAGCTTTCTTT. Residues: CASSPVGQGMSTEAFF.

The V call is TRBV4-1, the J call TRBJ2-7; D gene uncertain. CDR3 length: 13 residues. V lost 5 bases to trimming and J lost 0 bases, with 8 bases between them. The germline CDR1 and CDR2 sequences are MGHRA and YSYEKL. The CDR3 DNA reads TGCGCCAGCAGCGTACGCGACTCCTACGAGCAGTACTTC. Amino acids: CASSVRDSYEQYF.

Only one count was recorded for this clone. The chain carries TRBV6-1 and TRBJ2-7, with a weak D call TRBD2 (6 bases). Trimming removed 8 bases from V and 0 bases from J, with 17 bases in between. Germline V lookup: CDR1 MNHNS, CDR2 SASEGT. CDR3 size: 15 residues. The CDR3, as DNA: TGTGCCAGCCTAGGGAGCGGGCGGTACTCCTACGAGCAGTACTTC. Translated, it gives CASLGSGRYSYEQYF.

The chain carries TRBV9 and TRBJ1-4; no reliable D call. Germline V lookup: CDR1 SGDLS, CDR2 YYNGEE. Trimming took 4 bases from V and 13 from J, leaving 23 bases between them. The CDR3 has 15 residues. The CDR3 loop is CASSPTAGGPPGLFF. CDR3 in DNA: TGTGCCAGCAGCCCCACTGCCGGCGGGCCCCCGGGACTGTTTTTT.

This chain links TRBV11-2 with TRBJ2-1, with D tentatively TRBD1 (5 bases). CDR3 length: 14 amino acids. With 5 bases removed from V and 4 bases from J, the gap between germline ends came to 12 bases. Germline V gives CDR1 SGHAT, CDR2 FQNNGV. The CDR3: CASSPAPGYNEQFF. CDR3 DNA sequence: TGTGCCAGCAGCCCAGCCCCAGGGTACAATGAGCAGTTCTTC.

This clone has a single count. The rearrangement uses TRBV14 and TRBJ1-1; the D is unclear. The germline V gene has CDR1 SGHDN and CDR2 FVKESK. With 2 bases removed from V and 12 bases from J, the gap between germline ends came to 13 bases. The CDR3 has 12 amino acids. The CDR3 DNA reads TGTGCCAGCAGCCAATTGATCAGTATTCCTTTCTTT. This translates into CASSQLISIPFF.

The V gene is TRBV5-6, the J gene TRBJ2-7; TRBD2 matches 7 bases. V shed 0 bases and J 11 bases; nucleotides not matched to a gene: 11. The CDR3 is made up of 14 amino acids. Germline CDR1 SGHDT, CDR2 YYEEEE. The DNA of the CDR3 is TGTGCCAGCAGCTTGGCTAGCTCCTCCGGGGGGAAGTACTTC. It is translated as CASSLASSSGGKYF.

The chain uses TRBV6-5 and TRBJ2-2; D perhaps matches TRBD2 (5 bases). Trimming cost V 5 bases and J 15 bases, with 13 bases left between them. CDR1 is MNHEY, CDR2 SVGAGI, per germline. The CDR3 consists of 11 residues. CDR3 coding DNA: TGTGCCAGCAGTCGGGCGGGTTTGATGTTTTTT. Protein product: CASSRAGLMFF.